The 25 T cell receptor beta chains given below trace back to one sample, sequenced in a study of B cell selection in AIRE deficiency. Regulatory T cells were sorted as CD4+CD25hiCD127low/negative. The data were produced by immunoSEQ multiplex PCR, yet TCRdb's version contains in-frame clones alone and is incomplete. The sample has about 21,000 clones, around 93% seen once. The sample was Tregs sorted from PBMCs. Every receptor here comes from a human donor with AIRE deficiency.

The gene calls are TRBV6-5 and TRBJ1-2, with 9 bases fitting TRBD1. The CDR3 runs to 12 residues. V gave up 6 bases and J gave up 7 bases; unmatched junction bases: 3. CDR1 is MNHEY, CDR2 SVGAGI, per germline. In DNA form, the CDR3 reads TGTGCCAGCAGACAGGGGGCGCGTGGCTACACCTTC. As protein: CASRQGARGYTF.

The V gene is TRBV4-3, the J gene TRBJ2-7, with TRBD2 as a possible D gene (7 bases). V lost 4 bases and J lost 2, with 12 bases in between. Per germline, CDR1 LGHNA and CDR2 YSLEER. This CDR3 spans 14 amino acids. CDR3 protein: CASSPRGGTYEQYF. CDR3 DNA sequence: TGCGCCAGCAGCCCAAGGGGGGGTACCTACGAGCAGTACTTC.

The chain combines TRBV29-1 with TRBJ1-6; D is unresolved. The CDR3 has 15 residues. CDR1 and CDR2 (germline): SQVTM, ANQGSEA. CDR3 loop: CLRGQVGSYNSPLHF. The DNA of the CDR3 is TGCCTCCGAGGCCAGGTCGGCTCCTATAATTCACCCCTCCACTTT. Filled out from reference TRBV29-1 and TRBJ1-6, the complete variable domain reads SAVISQKPSRDICQRGTSLTIQCQVDSQVTMMFWYRQQPGQSLTLIATANQGSEATYESGFVIDKFPISRPNLTFSTLTVSNMSPEDSSIYLCLRGQVGSYNSPLHFGNGTRLTVT.

This sequence joins TRBV11-1 and TRBJ2-3; TRBD1 is a possible D gene (6 bases). The CDR3 has 15 residues. The V end was cut by 5 bases, the J end by 2 bases, with 14 bases between. Germline V gives CDR1 SGHAT, CDR2 FQDESV (reference sequence). In DNA form, the CDR3 reads TGTGCCAGCAGCAGCTTCAGGGGAAACACAGATACGCAGTATTTT. Its translation: CASSSFRGNTDTQYF.

The V and J genes are TRBV28 and TRBJ2-2, with 7 bases identical to TRBD2. Germline CDR1 and CDR2: MDHEN and SYDVKM. This CDR3 has 16 residues. V shed 3 bases and J 2 bases; nucleotides not matched to a gene: 6. CDR3: CASSLWLAVNTGELFF. The CDR3 coding sequence is TGTGCCAGCAGTTTGTGGCTAGCGGTTAACACCGGGGAGCTGTTTTTT.

The V and J genes are TRBV5-6 and TRBJ2-3, with TRBD2 matching 8 bases. There are 13 residues in the CDR3. The germline V gene has CDR1 SGHDT and CDR2 YYEEEE. Trimming at V came to 0 bases and at J to 6 bases, leaving 0 bases not matched to a gene. CDR3 sequence reads: CASSLAGGDTQYF. The CDR3, as DNA: TGTGCCAGCAGCTTGGCGGGAGGGGATACGCAGTATTTT.

The V gene is TRBV28, the J gene TRBJ1-5, with D perhaps TRBD1 (5 bases). Germline CDR1 and CDR2: MDHEN and SYDVKM. V lost 3 bases and J lost 5, with 11 bases in between. This CDR3 has 14 residues. The CDR3 protein is CASSFRQFYQPQHF. CDR3 nucleotide sequence: TGTGCCAGCAGTTTTCGACAGTTTTATCAGCCCCAGCATTTT.

The J gene is TRBJ2-7, the V gene TRBV4-1; TRBD2 matches 8 bases. This CDR3 is 18 amino acids long. J gave up 2 bases and V 8 bases, and 20 bases lay outside the gene matches. Germline-derived CDR1 and CDR2 are MGHRA and YSYEKL. This CDR3 reads CASVIPRISTGGPYEQYF. In DNA, the CDR3 is TGCGCCAGCGTGATCCCGCGGATATCGACGGGAGGGCCCTACGAGCAGTACTTC.

The chain links TRBV5-5 to TRBJ2-7, with D perhaps matching TRBD1 (5 bases). From germline, CDR1 is SGHKS and CDR2 YYEKEE (reference sequence). This CDR3 is built from 14 residues. V was cut by 6 bases and J by 4 bases, with 17 bases left in between. The CDR3 spells CASNAEKGVYEQYF. Here the CDR3 DNA reads TGTGCCAGCAACGCCGAGAAAGGGGTTTACGAGCAGTACTTC.

The chain joins TRBV6-1 to TRBJ1-5, with unresolved D. Trimming stripped 3 bases from V and 0 bases from J, with 6 bases between. This CDR3 region has 14 residues. Germline CDR1 MNHNS, CDR2 SASEGT. In DNA, the CDR3 is TGTGCCAGCAGTGAGCACCCTAGCAATCAGCCCCAGCATTTT. This encodes CASSEHPSNQPQHF.

Only one count was recorded for this clone. This chain links TRBV2 with TRBJ2-1; no clear D gene. The V and J ends lost 0 bases and 5 bases respectively, with 11 bases between them. CDR3 length equals 15 residues. The germline CDR1 and CDR2 sequences are SNHLY and FYNNEI. The CDR3 coding sequence is TGTGCCAGCAGTGAAGCGCTTTGGCAGGACAATGAGCAGTTCTTC. Encoded protein: CASSEALWQDNEQFF.

This chain connects TRBV30 to TRBJ1-4; the D is unclear. Germline CDR1 GTSNPN, CDR2 SVGIG (reference sequence). The CDR3 sequence is 12 residues long. Trimming cost V 3 bases and J 8 bases, with 10 bases left between them. CDR3 amino acids: CAWRTLSEKLFF. The DNA for the CDR3 is TGTGCCTGGAGGACATTATCGGAAAAACTGTTTTTT.

Here the CDR3 DNA reads TGTGCCAGCAGTTACGGCGGGAGGAATTGGGATGAGCAGTTCTTC. Its translation is CASSYGGRNWDEQFF. The rearrangement uses TRBV6-5 and TRBJ2-1, with 8 nucleotides matching TRBD2. Germline values: CDR1 MNHEY, CDR2 SVGAGI. This CDR3 is 15 amino acids long. J lost 8 bases, V lost 2 bases, and 8 bases had no gene match.

The V and J genes are TRBV21-1 and TRBJ2-7. TRBV21-1 is reported as a pseudogene. The length of the CDR3 is 13 residues. CDR3 loop: CASSKAHRLQQYF. CDR3 nucleotide sequence: TGTGCCAGCAGCAAGGCCCATAGGCTCCAGCAGTACTTC.

This clone was picked up one time. The gene calls are TRBV11-2 and TRBJ2-7; D uncertain. Germline lookup yields CDR1 SGHAT and CDR2 FQNNGV. V lost 0 bases to trimming and J lost 5 bases, with 8 bases between them. The CDR3 length is 13 residues. CDR3 loop: CASSLEYLDEQYF. DNA for the CDR3: TGTGCCAGCAGCTTAGAGTATCTAGACGAGCAGTACTTC.

The chain combines TRBV27 with TRBJ2-5; no reliable D call. This CDR3 has 13 residues. Germline CDR1 MNHEY, CDR2 SMNVEV (reference sequence). Trimming took 5 bases from V and 5 from J, leaving 12 bases between them. CDR3 in DNA: TGTGCCAGCAGTCAAGGACCCGTCGAGACCCAGTACTTC. Translation: CASSQGPVETQYF.

V is TRBV10-3 and J is TRBJ1-1; possible D gene TRBD1, 6 bases. Trimming left V 4 bases short and J 1 base short, with 13 bases between. The CDR3 is made up of 15 amino acids. CDR1 ENHRY and CDR2 SYGVKD come from the germline V gene. CDR3 amino acids: CAISGLDRPNTEAFF. DNA of the CDR3: TGTGCCATCAGTGGTCTTGACAGGCCGAACACTGAAGCTTTCTTT.

The chain carries TRBV7-2 and TRBJ2-7; D remains ambiguous. V lost 1 base and J lost 0, with 10 bases in between. The CDR3 contains 15 residues. Germline lookup yields CDR1 SGHTA and CDR2 FQGNSA. CDR3 protein: CASSLVVGSSYEQYF. The CDR3 nucleotides read TGTGCCAGCAGCTTAGTGGTGGGAAGCTCCTACGAGCAGTACTTC.

The CDR3 sequence is CASSQEIAGHSLYEKLFF. Written as DNA, the CDR3 is TGTGCCAGCAGCCAAGAGATAGCAGGCCACAGTCTGTATGAAAAACTGTTTTTT. V gene TRBV4-2 combines with J gene TRBJ1-4; D is ambiguous. V was trimmed by 0 bases and J by 6 bases, leaving 20 bases between them. CDR1 and CDR2 from the germline V gene are LGHNA and YNFKEQ. The CDR3 sequence is 18 residues long.

The chain carries TRBV14 and TRBJ2-1, with D unresolved. The V gene lost 0 bases and the J gene lost 7 bases, with 7 bases spanning the gap. CDR1 is SGHDN, CDR2 FVKESK, per germline. This CDR3 has 13 amino acids. The CDR3 region has the DNA TGTGCCAGCAGCCAAGATTGGCGAAATGAGCAGTTCTTC. It translates to CASSQDWRNEQFF.

The rearrangement joins TRBV11-2 to TRBJ2-5; D is ambiguous. V was clipped by 5 bases and J by 4 bases, with 2 bases between them. CDR3 length: 10 residues. Per germline, CDR1 SGHAT and CDR2 FQNNGV. The CDR3 reads CASSGETQYF. CDR3 nucleotides: TGTGCCAGCAGCGGAGAGACCCAGTACTTC.

The V and J genes are TRBV30 and TRBJ2-1; TRBD1 or TRBD2 may be the D gene (5 bases each). V was clipped by 3 bases and J by 10 bases, with 19 bases between them. Germline V CDR1 and CDR2: GTSNPN, SVGIG (reference sequence). The CDR3 is 14 amino acids. DNA for the CDR3: TGTGCCTGGAGCGACTTTACTGGGACCAAAGAGCAGTTCTTC. It codes for CAWSDFTGTKEQFF.

The chain carries TRBV5-6 and TRBJ1-2; D not certain. Germline V lookup: CDR1 SGHDT, CDR2 YYEEEE. V lost 1 base and J lost 8, with 9 bases in between. The CDR3 extends over 12 amino acids. In DNA form, the CDR3 reads TGTGCCAGCAGCTTGAGGTCGGGGGGCTACACCTTC. This encodes CASSLRSGGYTF.

The table lists this clone with a count of one. The genes are TRBV28 and TRBJ2-7, with 9 bases matching TRBD2. There are 14 residues in the CDR3. Germline CDR1 reads MDHEN; CDR2 reads SYDVKM. V shed 6 bases, J shed 2 bases, and the junction held 5 bases outside the gene matches. The CDR3 loop is CASRRLAGTYEQYF. DNA for the CDR3: TGTGCCAGCAGGAGGCTAGCGGGGACCTACGAGCAGTACTTC.

The chain has TRBV15 and TRBJ1-2; D is unresolved. The CDR3 sequence is 14 residues long. Germline CDR1 reads LNHNV; CDR2 reads YYDKDF (reference sequence). Trimming took 4 bases from V and 3 from J, leaving 12 bases between them. The CDR3 coding sequence is TGTGCCACCAGCATCGGCCGGGGATACTATGGCTACACCTTC. As protein: CATSIGRGYYGYTF.